This T cell receptor beta chain comes out of a study of cytomegalovirus exposure and HLA in healthy donors. The study, taken as a whole, reports: Highest at DRB1 and lowest at HLA-C, TCR association rates differed among HLA loci in a later analysis. In a later analysis, specific HLA alleles were associated with approximately 16,000 TCR beta sequences at a 0.05 false discovery rate.

This clone was detected a few times. Its antigen is undetermined. Germline lookup yields CDR1 SEHNR and CDR2 FQNEAQ (reference sequence). The V end was cut by 5 bases, the J end by 0 bases, with 10 bases between. The CDR3 length is 15 residues. PCR used 60 Vbeta primers and 13 Jbeta primers. Profiled with immunoSEQ multiplex PCR; TCRdb holds only in-frame clones, not every one. Of fewer than 200,000 clones listed, 75% to 90% are singletons. This chain connects TRBV7-9 to TRBJ1-4; a weak D match, TRBD1 (6 bases). The sequenced material came from PBMCs. The receptor was isolated from a human donor in good health. Here the CDR3 reads CASSPRTATNEKLFF. The CDR3 DNA reads TGTGCCAGCAGCCCCCGGACAGCAACTAATGAAAAACTGTTTTTT.